The 9 T cell receptor beta chains below come from one sample, sequenced in a study of T cells in Graves' hyperthyroidism and ophthalmopathy. RNA transcripts yielded amplified TCR beta CDR3 regions. Initially, a first-round RT-PCR of the TCR CDR3 employed the HTBI primer set. One entry per CDR3 protein, called by TCRdb with MiXCR from the multiplex PCR reads. The sample has around 560,000 distinct CDR3 sequences, approximately 15% seen once; the top ten hold approximately 18%. Sequences were obtained from blood. These receptors came from a woman between 18 and 30 years old with Graves' hyperthyroidism.

This clonotype was seen once. This sequence joins TRBV7-2 and TRBJ2-2, with D maybe TRBD1 (6 bases). Per germline, CDR1 SGHTA and CDR2 FQGNSA. The V end was cut by 2 bases, the J end by 2 bases, with 9 bases between. The CDR3 loop spans 15 amino acids. Written as DNA, the CDR3 is TGTGCCAGCAGCTTATTAGGGACAAACACCGGGGAGCTGTTTTTT. Translating gives CASSLLGTNTGELFF.

The V gene is TRBV12-3 or TRBV12-4, the J gene TRBJ2-3; 9 bases are shared with TRBD2. The CDR3 has 14 amino acids. The trim removed 6 bases at V and 4 bases at J, leaving 5 bases unmatched. CDR3 nucleotide sequence: TGTGCCAGCAGAATAGCGGGAGCATCAGATACGCAGTATTTT. Translation: CASRIAGASDTQYF.

This clonotype was detected many times. Here the CDR3 DNA reads TGTGCCAGCACAGGGTCCTATAATTCACCCCTCCACTTT. Translating gives CASTGSYNSPLHF. V gene TRBV6-1 combines with J gene TRBJ1-6, with D maybe TRBD1 (5 bases). The V and J ends lost 7 bases and 1 base respectively, with 5 bases between them. Germline CDR1 is MNHNS and CDR2 is SASEGT. CDR3 size: 13 residues.

The V call is TRBV5-1, the J call TRBJ2-2; D gene ambiguous. Germline CDR1 is SGHRS and CDR2 is YFSETQ. The CDR3 length is 15 residues. V was cut by 1 base and J by 0 bases, with 7 bases left in between. DNA for the CDR3: TGCGCCAGCAGCTTGCAGCCTGCGAACACCGGGGAGCTGTTTTTT. Protein: CASSLQPANTGELFF. Full variable domain (remainder filled in from reference TRBV5-1 and TRBJ2-2): KAGVTQTPRYLIKTRGQQVTLSCSPISGHRSVSWYQQTPGQGLQFLFEYFSETQRNKGNFPGRFSGRQFSNSRSEMNVSTLELGDSALYLCASSLQPANTGELFFGEGSRLTVL.

This chain links TRBV6-4 with TRBJ1-2; D gene uncertain. The CDR3 is made up of 19 amino acids. V gave up 3 bases and J gave up 1 base, with 24 bases separating them. Germline CDR1 reads MRHNA; CDR2 reads SNTAGT. The CDR3 DNA reads TGTGCCAGCAGTGAAGGCCGGGGTCTACGGACCGAGGGTAACTATGGCTACACCTTC. Translation gives CASSEGRGLRTEGNYGYTF.

This clonotype was detected many times. The rearrangement joins TRBV11-2 to TRBJ2-1, with 12 positions matching TRBD2. CDR3 length equals 17 residues. Trimming removed 4 bases from V and 7 bases from J; junction bases left unmatched: 11. Germline V gene data show CDR1 as SGHAT and CDR2 as FQNNGV. The CDR3 DNA is TGTGCCAGCAGCTCGCCTAGCGGGGGGGTCATGTGGAATGAGCAGTTCTTC. Protein sequence: CASSSPSGGVMWNEQFF.

The V call is TRBV7-9, the J call TRBJ2-7; perhaps TRBD2 as D (7 bases). In germline, CDR1 is SEHNR, CDR2 FQNEAQ (reference sequence). Trimming removed 0 bases from V and 3 bases from J, with 12 bases in between. The CDR3 has 15 amino acids. The CDR3 sequence is CASSLAGGAGYEQYF. The CDR3 DNA is TGTGCCAGCAGCTTAGCGGGGGGGGCGGGCTACGAGCAGTACTTC.

This clonotype was seen many times. The genes are TRBV7-2 and TRBJ2-5; TRBD2 matches at 7 bases. Germline V CDR1 and CDR2: SGHTA, FQGNSA. This CDR3 region has 14 residues. V lost 3 bases, J lost 1 base, and 2 bases stayed unmatched. In DNA form, the CDR3 reads TGTGCCAGCAGCTTGCGGGGGTCCCAAGAGACCCAGTACTTC. It specifies CASSLRGSQETQYF.

This clonotype was picked up many times. The chain couples TRBV12-3 or TRBV12-4 to TRBJ2-1, with TRBD1 identical over 7 bases. J was trimmed by 6 bases and V by 1 base; bases with no gene match: 3. The CDR3 is made up of 14 amino acids. The CDR3 nucleotides read TGTGCCAGCAGTTTAGAGACAGGGACCAATGAGCAGTTCTTC. Amino acids: CASSLETGTNEQFF.